This is a list of T cell receptor beta chains from one sample in a study of cytomegalovirus exposure and HLA in healthy donors. Assay: immunoSEQ multiplex PCR; the TCRdb copy retains only in-frame clones and omits some. Listed are some 96,000 clones; just under 3.5% falls within the top ten. The sequenced sample was PBMCs. These TCRs come from a woman aged 25 to 39 in good health and CMV-seronegative. CDR3s include the opening cysteine and the closing phenylalanine or tryptophan. D genes are given only for firm matches.

TRBJ2-5,TRBV21-1,NA,TGTGCCAGCAGCAAAGAACTAGTCCAAGAGACCCAGTACTTC,CASSKELVQETQYF
TRBJ2-7,TRBV4-1,NA,TGCGCCAGCAGCCAGAGGGCCAGCTACGAGCAGTACTTC,CASSQRASYEQYF
TRBJ2-6,TRBV14,NA,TGTGCCAGCAGCCACCTCTCTGGGGCCAACGTCCTGACTTTC,CASSHLSGANVLTF
TRBJ2-7,TRBV5-1,NA,TGCGCCAGCAGCAGGGACTCAACCTACGAGCAGTACTTC,CASSRDSTYEQYF
TRBJ2-5,TRBV30,TRBD2,TGTGCCTGGAATTTGGGGGCGGGGGGCTACCAAGAGACCCAGTACTTC,CAWNLGAGGYQETQYF
TRBJ1-6,TRBV4-2,NA,TGTGCCAGCAGCCAAGGGGAGGGTCCGGCACCCCTCCACTTT,CASSQGEGPAPLHF
TRBJ1-2,TRBV7-2,TRBD1,TGTGCCAGCAGCCCAGCCGGGACAGGGTCCTATGGCTACACCTTC,CASSPAGTGSYGYTF
TRBJ2-5,TRBV9,NA,TGTGCCAGCAGCGTCGATTCAGGAATCCAAGAGACCCAGTACTTC,CASSVDSGIQETQYF
TRBJ2-5,TRBV5-1,NA,TGCGCCAGCAGCTTGGCCGGGAGAGAGACCCAGTACTTC,CASSLAGRETQYF
TRBJ2-1,TRBV14,TRBD2,TGTGCCAGCAGCCTTATGACTAGCGGGGATTACAATGAGCAGTTCTTC,CASSLMTSGDYNEQFF
TRBJ2-7,TRBV5-1,TRBD1,TGCGCCAGCAGCTCCTCCGACAGGGGGCGAAGCGAGCAGTACTTC,CASSSSDRGRSEQYF
TRBJ1-2,TRBV27,NA,TGTGCCAGCAGTAATATAGCTAACTATGGCTACACCTTC,CASSNIANYGYTF
TRBJ2-3,TRBV13,NA,TGTGCCAGCAGCTCCCCTGAGTCGCACGCCGATACGCAGTATTTT,CASSSPESHADTQYF
TRBJ1-5,TRBV28,NA,TGTGCCAGCGGCCCGGAGAGAGTTCAGCCCCAGCATTTT,CASGPERVQPQHF
TRBJ2-7,TRBV5-6,TRBD1,TGTGCCAGCCAGACAGGGCGATCCTACGAGCAGTACTTC,CASQTGRSYEQYF
TRBJ1-4,TRBV28,NA,TGTGCCAGCAGGCCCAGGGGAGTAGATGAAAAACTGTTTTTT,CASRPRGVDEKLFF
TRBJ2-3,TRBV5-4,TRBD1,TGTGCCAGCAGCGGGCCCGGGACAGAGAGCACAGATACGCAGTATTTT,CASSGPGTESTDTQYF
TRBJ2-7,TRBV6-1,NA,TGTGCCAGCAGTGAAGCAGTCTCGAGCTCCTACGAGCAGTACTTC,CASSEAVSSSYEQYF
TRBJ1-1,TRBV7-3,NA,TGTGCCAGCAGCTTAATCGGGGGGCGGAACACTGAAGCTTTCTTT,CASSLIGGRNTEAFF
TRBJ2-3,TRBV6-1,TRBD2,TGTGCCAGCCGGGAGGGGAACACAGATACGCAGTATTTT,CASREGNTDTQYF
TRBJ2-2,TRBV6-5,NA,TGTGCCAGCACCCTAGTAGGGAACACCGGGGAGCTGTTTTTT,CASTLVGNTGELFF
TRBJ2-7,TRBV21-1,NA,TGTGCCAGCAGCAAAGGTAGCCCTCTAACCCACGAGCAGTACTTC,CASSKGSPLTHEQYF
TRBJ2-1,TRBV7-9,NA,TGTGCCAGCAGCCCAGTCGAGGTGGGTGAGCAGTTCTTC,CASSPVEVGEQFF
TRBJ1-1,TRBV5-6,TRBD1,TGTGCCAGCAGCTTGAGTTGGGACAGCATGAACACTGAAGCTTTCTTT,CASSLSWDSMNTEAFF
TRBJ1-6,TRBV5-4,TRBD1,TGTGCCAGCAGCTCGGACAGGGCCGATTCACCCCTCCACTTT,CASSSDRADSPLHF
TRBJ1-1,TRBV28,NA,TGTGCCAGCAGCCAGAACCCCTGGGCTTTCTTT,CASSQNPWAFF
TRBJ2-5,TRBV13,NA,TGTGCCAGCAGCTTACTCTGGAGTAGGGAGACCCAGTACTTC,CASSLLWSRETQYF
TRBJ2-1,TRBV5-1,TRBD1,TGCGCCAGCAGCTTGGTTGGACAGGGGGCCGTTGAGCAGTTCTTC,CASSLVGQGAVEQFF
TRBJ1-1,TRBV5-4,TRBD1,TGTGCCAGCAGCGCCCGGACAGGCGATGAAGCTTTCTTT,CASSARTGDEAFF
TRBJ1-6,TRBV9,NA,TGTGCCAGCAGCATCCTCAGTGGTCCCCTCCACTTT,CASSILSGPLHF
TRBJ2-7,TRBV29-1,TRBD1,TGCAGCGTTGAACAACAGGGGTCCTACGAGCAGTACTTC,CSVEQQGSYEQYF
TRBJ2-1,TRBV6-1,NA,TGTGCCAGCAGTGGAAGCCGGGACTTAGTGTACAATGAGCAGTTCTTC,CASSGSRDLVYNEQFF
TRBJ2-7,TRBV4-1,TRBD2,TGCGCCAGCAGACCGACTCCGGGACTAGCGTTCGGCGAGCAGTACTTC,CASRPTPGLAFGEQYF